This T cell receptor beta chain was recorded in a study of shared clonotypes between healthy human individuals. Study-wide results and limits: Roughly 5% of naive CD4 clonotypes were common to a few donors. Donors were few, which limited the genetic and exposure-history diversity represented.

Sorted-subset replicate PCRs used 200 ng DNA, tens of thousands of T cell genomes. The assay was immunoSEQ multiplex PCR, and TCRdb's table has in-frame clones only and misses some. This table has hundreds of thousands of clones, around 96% appearing once. CDR1 and CDR2 from the germline V gene are SGHNT and YENEEA. V lost 5 bases and J 6 bases, leaving 14 bases between the germline ends. The CDR3 runs 13 residues. Naive CD8 cells lacked CD45RO, underwent positive selection for CCR7 and left out terminally differentiated effector memory CD45RA+ cells. A remark on this clone: Its cognate antigen is unknown.

The chain joins TRBV11-3 to TRBJ2-7; D perhaps matches TRBD2 (6 bases). This TCR was sampled from a woman in her thirties in good health. The sequenced material came from naive CD8+ T cells sorted from blood. The chain's CDR3 is CASSIGTAGEQYF. The CDR3 DNA reads as TGTGCCAGCAGCATAGGGACTGCGGGCGAGCAGTACTTC. Supplemented by reference TRBV11-3 and TRBJ2-7, the full variable domain reads EAGVVQSPRYKIIEKKQPVAFWCNPISGHNTLYWYLQNLGQGPELLIRYENEEAVDDSQLPKDRFSAERLKGVDSTLKIQPAELGDSAVYLCASSIGTAGEQYFGPGTRLTVT.